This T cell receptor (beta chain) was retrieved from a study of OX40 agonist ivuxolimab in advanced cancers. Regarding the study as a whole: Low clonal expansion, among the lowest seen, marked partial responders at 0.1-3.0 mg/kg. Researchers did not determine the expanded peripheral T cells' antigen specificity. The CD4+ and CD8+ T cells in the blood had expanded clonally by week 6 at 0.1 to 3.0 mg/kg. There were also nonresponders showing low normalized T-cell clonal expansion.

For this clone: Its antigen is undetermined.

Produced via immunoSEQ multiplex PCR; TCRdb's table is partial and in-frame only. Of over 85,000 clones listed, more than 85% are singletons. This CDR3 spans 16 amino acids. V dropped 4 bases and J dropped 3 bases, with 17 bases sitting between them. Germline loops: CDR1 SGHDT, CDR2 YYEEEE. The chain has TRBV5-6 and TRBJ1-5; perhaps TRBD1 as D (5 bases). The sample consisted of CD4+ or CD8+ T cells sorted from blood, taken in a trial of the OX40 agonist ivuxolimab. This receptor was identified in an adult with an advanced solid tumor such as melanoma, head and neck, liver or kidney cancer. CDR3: CASSAGPGRDNQPQHF. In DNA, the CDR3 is TGTGCCAGCAGCGCAGGACCGGGACGGGACAATCAGCCCCAGCATTTT. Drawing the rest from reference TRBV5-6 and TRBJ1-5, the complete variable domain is DAGVTQSPTHLIKTRGQQVTLRCSPKSGHDTVSWYQQALGQGPQFIFQYYEEEERQRGNFPDRFSGHQFPNYSSELNVNALLLGDSALYLCASSAGPGRDNQPQHFGDGTRLSIL.